A selection of T cell receptor beta chains follows, all from one sample in a study of Ad26.COV2.S vaccination and SARS-CoV-2 variants. The assay was immunoSEQ multiplex PCR, and TCRdb's table has in-frame clones only and misses some. The sample shows about 440,000 clones, around 88% of them seen only once. Specimen: peripheral blood, collected in a trial of Ad26.COV2.S vaccine versus placebo. The receptors were gathered from a person between 18 and 60 years old who received the Ad26.COV2.S COVID-19 vaccine or a placebo. Each CDR3 is given with its conserved first and last residue. Each record gives: J gene, V gene, CDR3 length, clone size, D gene, CDR3 DNA, CDR3 protein. A D gene is named only where the DNA matches it firmly. Some rows mark clone size as missing; the rest say once, few, many or name a class of expanded clone.

j_gene: TRBJ1-1; v_gene: TRBV9; len: 18; abundance: NA; d_gene: NA; CDR3nt: TGTGCCAGCAGCGTAGGGTTAGTGGGGCCAGGGAGTAACACTGAAGCTTTCTTT; CDR3aa: CASSVGLVGPGSNTEAFF
j_gene: TRBJ2-7; v_gene: TRBV11-2; len: 13; abundance: few; d_gene: NA; CDR3nt: TGTGCCAGCAGCTTATACAGGGGGGGCGAGCAGTACTTC; CDR3aa: CASSLYRGGEQYF
j_gene: TRBJ2-7; v_gene: TRBV6-5; len: 16; abundance: NA; d_gene: TRBD1; CDR3nt: TGTGCCAGCAGTTACTCGATCCCCCGGGACAGCTACGAGCAGTACTTC; CDR3aa: CASSYSIPRDSYEQYF
j_gene: TRBJ1-1; v_gene: TRBV19; len: 13; abundance: NA; d_gene: NA; CDR3nt: TGTGCCAGTTCGCCCGGAAGAGGGACTGAAGCTTTCTTT; CDR3aa: CASSPGRGTEAFF
j_gene: TRBJ2-7; v_gene: TRBV29-1; len: 12; abundance: NA; d_gene: TRBD1; CDR3nt: TGCAGCGTTGTGCTGACAGGGGTTGAGCAGTACTTC; CDR3aa: CSVVLTGVEQYF
j_gene: TRBJ1-1; v_gene: TRBV27; len: 15; abundance: NA; d_gene: NA; CDR3nt: TGTGCCAGCAGTCCTAGGGCCCTCATGAACACTGAAGCTTTCTTT; CDR3aa: CASSPRALMNTEAFF
j_gene: TRBJ2-1; v_gene: TRBV2; len: 14; abundance: NA; d_gene: NA; CDR3nt: TGTGCCAGCAGTGACGGGCTGGATGATCGTTGGCAGTTCTTC; CDR3aa: CASSDGLDDRWQFF
j_gene: TRBJ1-6; v_gene: TRBV5-8; len: 14; abundance: NA; d_gene: TRBD1; CDR3nt: TGTGCCAGCAGCTTCAGACAGGGAAATTCACCCCTCCACTTT; CDR3aa: CASSFRQGNSPLHF
j_gene: TRBJ2-5; v_gene: TRBV27; len: 15; abundance: NA; d_gene: NA; CDR3nt: TGTGCCAGCAGGAAAGGGCAGGGCAACCAAGAGACCCAGTACTTC; CDR3aa: CASRKGQGNQETQYF
j_gene: TRBJ1-1; v_gene: TRBV20-1; len: 13; abundance: NA; d_gene: NA; CDR3nt: TGCAGTGCTAGTGCGGGGCGTCGCACTGAAGCTTTCTTT; CDR3aa: CSASAGRRTEAFF
j_gene: TRBJ2-3; v_gene: TRBV9; len: 15; abundance: NA; d_gene: NA; CDR3nt: TGTGCCAGCAGCCTCGGACAAGACTATTCGGATACGCAGTATTTT; CDR3aa: CASSLGQDYSDTQYF
j_gene: TRBJ2-5; v_gene: TRBV4-1; len: 13; abundance: NA; d_gene: NA; CDR3nt: TGCGCCAGCAGCCCAGCAGGGGTTGAGACCCAGTACTTC; CDR3aa: CASSPAGVETQYF
j_gene: TRBJ1-5; v_gene: TRBV28; len: 19; abundance: NA; d_gene: NA; CDR3nt: TGTGCCAGCAGTCTCACAGACATCCTCCTCGGGCGAGGCAATCAGCCCCAGCATTTT; CDR3aa: CASSLTDILLGRGNQPQHF
j_gene: TRBJ2-2; v_gene: TRBV5-5; len: 13; abundance: NA; d_gene: NA; CDR3nt: TGTGCCAGCGGCCCACGAGGCACCGGGGAGCTGTTTTTT; CDR3aa: CASGPRGTGELFF
j_gene: TRBJ1-4; v_gene: TRBV25-1; len: 14; abundance: NA; d_gene: TRBD1; CDR3nt: TGTGCCAGCAGATCACAGGGGGCTAATGAAAAACTGTTTTTT; CDR3aa: CASRSQGANEKLFF
j_gene: TRBJ2-1; v_gene: TRBV5-6; len: 15; abundance: NA; d_gene: NA; CDR3nt: TGTGCCAGCAGCTCGGGACTTGATACCTACAATGAGCAGTTCTTC; CDR3aa: CASSSGLDTYNEQFF
j_gene: TRBJ2-5; v_gene: TRBV28; len: 17; abundance: NA; d_gene: NA; CDR3nt: TGTGCCAGCAGTCCCTGGGCGGGACAGAGCGAGGGTGAGACCCAGTACTTC; CDR3aa: CASSPWAGQSEGETQYF
j_gene: TRBJ2-6; v_gene: TRBV2; len: 14; abundance: NA; d_gene: NA; CDR3nt: TGTGCCAGCATGAGGGGGGCCGGGGCCAACGTCCTGACTTTC; CDR3aa: CASMRGAGANVLTF
j_gene: TRBJ2-1; v_gene: TRBV27; len: 13; abundance: once; d_gene: TRBD1; CDR3nt: TGTGCCAGCAGTCCAGGGGGCGGAGCTGAGCAGTTCTTC; CDR3aa: CASSPGGGAEQFF
j_gene: TRBJ1-2; v_gene: TRBV7-9; len: 13; abundance: NA; d_gene: NA; CDR3nt: TGTGCCAGCAGCCAATGGCAGGAGGATGGCTACACCTTC; CDR3aa: CASSQWQEDGYTF
j_gene: TRBJ2-7; v_gene: TRBV7-2; len: 12; abundance: NA; d_gene: NA; CDR3nt: TGTGCCAGCAGCCTCCTTGTCGAGTTCCAGTACTTC; CDR3aa: CASSLLVEFQYF
j_gene: TRBJ2-7; v_gene: TRBV30; len: 13; abundance: once; d_gene: NA; CDR3nt: TGTGCCTGGGCAGCCCGGCGGGATTACGAGCAGTACTTC; CDR3aa: CAWAARRDYEQYF
j_gene: TRBJ2-7; v_gene: TRBV9; len: 17; abundance: few; d_gene: TRBD1; CDR3nt: TGTGCCAGCAGCGTAGCCCCGTCGGGACAGGGAATCTACGAGCAGTACTTC; CDR3aa: CASSVAPSGQGIYEQYF
j_gene: TRBJ2-1; v_gene: TRBV18; len: 15; abundance: NA; d_gene: NA; CDR3nt: TGTGCCAGCTCACCACCGACAGGACAGTACAATGAGCAGTTCTTC; CDR3aa: CASSPPTGQYNEQFF
j_gene: TRBJ2-3; v_gene: TRBV29-1; len: 12; abundance: NA; d_gene: NA; CDR3nt: TGCAGCTTCTATTTAGCCTCGGATACGCAGTATTTT; CDR3aa: CSFYLASDTQYF
j_gene: TRBJ1-2; v_gene: TRBV7-9; len: 17; abundance: NA; d_gene: NA; CDR3nt: TGTGCCAGCAGCTTAGGCCAGGGGAGGAGGGGTAATGATGGCTACACCTTC; CDR3aa: CASSLGQGRRGNDGYTF
j_gene: TRBJ2-1; v_gene: TRBV4-2; len: 16; abundance: NA; d_gene: TRBD2; CDR3nt: TGTGCCAGCAGCTTTACGACTAGCGCGACCTACAATGAGCAGTTCTTC; CDR3aa: CASSFTTSATYNEQFF
j_gene: TRBJ1-5; v_gene: TRBV3-1/TRBV3-2; len: 14; abundance: once; d_gene: NA; CDR3nt: TGTGCCAGCAGCCAAGTTCGCAGGGGTAAGCCCCAGCATTTT; CDR3aa: CASSQVRRGKPQHF
j_gene: TRBJ1-3; v_gene: TRBV19; len: 16; abundance: NA; d_gene: NA; CDR3nt: TGTGCCAGTACCTCAACAGGGCTCCTCTCTGGAAACACCATATATTTT; CDR3aa: CASTSTGLLSGNTIYF
j_gene: TRBJ2-7; v_gene: TRBV4-1; len: 14; abundance: NA; d_gene: TRBD1; CDR3nt: TGCGCCAGCAGCCTACAGGGGTCCCCGTACGAGCAGTACTTC; CDR3aa: CASSLQGSPYEQYF
j_gene: TRBJ1-5; v_gene: TRBV12-3/TRBV12-4; len: 12; abundance: NA; d_gene: NA; CDR3nt: TGTGCCAGCAGCTCGGGAAGTCGGCCCCAGCATTTT; CDR3aa: CASSSGSRPQHF
j_gene: TRBJ1-5; v_gene: TRBV9; len: 15; abundance: NA; d_gene: NA; CDR3nt: TGTGCCAGCAGCGTAAGTCCTCAGGAAGATCAGCCCCAGCATTTT; CDR3aa: CASSVSPQEDQPQHF
j_gene: TRBJ1-5; v_gene: TRBV7-8; len: 14; abundance: NA; d_gene: NA; CDR3nt: TGTGCCAGCAGCTTGAGACAGGCCAATCAGCCCCAGCATTTT; CDR3aa: CASSLRQANQPQHF
j_gene: TRBJ1-5; v_gene: TRBV7-9; len: 14; abundance: NA; d_gene: TRBD1; CDR3nt: TGTGCCAGCAGCAACGGGACAGGTAGTCAGCCCCAGCATTTT; CDR3aa: CASSNGTGSQPQHF
j_gene: TRBJ2-1; v_gene: TRBV19; len: 11; abundance: NA; d_gene: TRBD2; CDR3nt: TGTGCCAGTAGGCGGGAGTCTGAGCAGTTCTTC; CDR3aa: CASRRESEQFF
j_gene: TRBJ1-1; v_gene: TRBV2; len: 13; abundance: NA; d_gene: TRBD1; CDR3nt: TGTGCCAGCGTCGGACAGGGGTATACTGAAGCTTTCTTT; CDR3aa: CASVGQGYTEAFF
j_gene: TRBJ1-2; v_gene: TRBV12-3/TRBV12-4; len: 13; abundance: NA; d_gene: TRBD1; CDR3nt: TGTGCCAGCAGCCCTACAGGGGTAGATGGCTACACCTTC; CDR3aa: CASSPTGVDGYTF
j_gene: TRBJ2-2; v_gene: TRBV5-8; len: 15; abundance: once; d_gene: NA; CDR3nt: TGTGCCAGCAGCTTGGCTGGGCGGCGCACCGGGGAGCTGTTTTTT; CDR3aa: CASSLAGRRTGELFF
j_gene: TRBJ1-1; v_gene: TRBV30; len: 15; abundance: NA; d_gene: NA; CDR3nt: TGTGCCTGGAGAAGTGGCGGGTTGGTGTTTACTGAAGCTTTCTTT; CDR3aa: CAWRSGGLVFTEAFF
j_gene: TRBJ2-1; v_gene: TRBV9; len: 12; abundance: NA; d_gene: NA; CDR3nt: TGTGCCAGCAGCGTAATAGGCAATGAGCAGTTCTTC; CDR3aa: CASSVIGNEQFF
j_gene: TRBJ2-5; v_gene: TRBV28; len: 15; abundance: NA; d_gene: TRBD1; CDR3nt: TGTGCCAGCAGCGGGTGGACAGGGGAGAGGGAGACCCAGTACTTC; CDR3aa: CASSGWTGERETQYF
j_gene: TRBJ2-2; v_gene: TRBV9; len: 15; abundance: NA; d_gene: NA; CDR3nt: TGTGCCAGCAGTCCCGGCATCTTAAACACCGGGGAGCTGTTTTTT; CDR3aa: CASSPGILNTGELFF
j_gene: TRBJ1-5; v_gene: TRBV6-1; len: 14; abundance: NA; d_gene: NA; CDR3nt: TGTGCCAGCAGTGAAGGGGATAGCAATCAGCCCCAGCATTTT; CDR3aa: CASSEGDSNQPQHF
j_gene: TRBJ2-5; v_gene: TRBV30; len: 10; abundance: once; d_gene: NA; CDR3nt: TGTGCCTCGGGAAGAGAGACCCAGTACTTC; CDR3aa: CASGRETQYF
j_gene: TRBJ1-6; v_gene: TRBV15; len: 14; abundance: once; d_gene: NA; CDR3nt: TGTGCCACCAGCACTTCCGGGGGAGGGTCACCCCTCCACTTT; CDR3aa: CATSTSGGGSPLHF
j_gene: TRBJ1-2; v_gene: TRBV4-3; len: 15; abundance: NA; d_gene: NA; CDR3nt: TGCGCCAGCAGCCAAGATCAGGGGCGCAACTATGGCTACACCTTC; CDR3aa: CASSQDQGRNYGYTF
j_gene: TRBJ2-7; v_gene: TRBV6-1; len: 13; abundance: NA; d_gene: NA; CDR3nt: TGTGCCAGCAGTGAACAGCGCTCCTACGAGCAGTACTTC; CDR3aa: CASSEQRSYEQYF